Following are 21 T cell receptor beta chains from one sample sequenced in a study of STAT5B mutations in CD4+ large granular lymphocyte leukemia. Sequencing used immunoSEQ multiplex PCR; TCRdb keeps in-frame clones, though not all of them. This sample carries about 30,000 clones, 70% to 85% of them seen once, and the ten largest clones take 2.1%. Sample: CD4+ T cells from blood buffy coats. All receptors derive from a human donor in good health.

The CDR3 sequence: CASSYTGYSYNEQFF. The CDR3, as DNA: TGTGCCAGCAGCTACACAGGTTACTCCTACAATGAGCAGTTCTTC. The chain carries TRBV11-2 and TRBJ2-1, with TRBD1 as a possible D gene (5 bases). This CDR3 contains 15 residues. Germline loops: CDR1 SGHAT, CDR2 FQNNGV. V lost 4 bases and J lost 0, with 10 bases in between.

This clone has just one count. The V call is TRBV9, the J call TRBJ2-2, with TRBD1 matching over 7 bases. From germline, CDR1 is SGDLS and CDR2 YYNGEE. The CDR3 runs to 17 residues. V shed 0 bases, J shed 7 bases, and the junction held 12 bases outside the gene matches. CDR3 sequence (DNA): TGTGCCAGCAGCGTAGCTACTACCATAGGGGGCGGCGGGGAGCTGTTTTTT. This codes for CASSVATTIGGGGELFF. The whole variable domain, remainder taken from reference TRBV9 and TRBJ2-2, is DSGVTQTPKHLITATGQRVTLRCSPRSGDLSVYWYQQSLDQGLQFLIQYYNGEERAKGNILERFSAQQFPDLHSELNLSSLELGDSALYFCASSVATTIGGGGELFFGEGSRLTVL.

The rearrangement joins TRBV19 to TRBJ1-4; D uncertain. V was pared by 1 base and J by 6 bases, with 6 bases between. CDR1 is LNHDA, CDR2 SQIVND, per germline (reference sequence). The CDR3 sequence is 13 residues long. The CDR3 loop is CASSIGGYEKLFF. In nucleotides, the CDR3 is TGTGCCAGTAGTATAGGAGGGTATGAAAAACTGTTTTTT.

This chain joins TRBV6-5 and TRBJ1-2; D perhaps matches TRBD1 (5 bases). The CDR3 runs to 14 residues. Trimming took off 2 bases at V and 4 bases at J, with 11 bases between the two ends. CDR1 MNHEY and CDR2 SVGAGI come from the germline V gene. CDR3 sequence: CASSYTRDFYGYTF. The CDR3, as DNA: TGTGCCAGCAGTTACACCCGGGACTTCTATGGCTACACCTTC.

In this sample, this clone turned up a few times. The chain has TRBV2 and TRBJ1-2, with D perhaps matching TRBD1 (5 bases). CDR3 size: 15 residues. Germline loops: CDR1 SNHLY, CDR2 FYNNEI. Trimming removed 6 bases from V and 6 bases from J, with 20 bases in between. This chain's CDR3 is CASRALQAAVDGYTF. Here the CDR3 DNA reads TGTGCCAGCAGAGCCCTACAGGCGGCGGTCGATGGCTACACCTTC.

In nucleotides, the CDR3 is TGTGCCAGCAGCTGGGGGTTGGGGGCAGATACGCAGTATTTT. Translation: CASSWGLGADTQYF. The rearrangement links TRBV7-9 to TRBJ2-3; the D call may be TRBD1 or TRBD2 (5 bases each). CDR1 SEHNR and CDR2 FQNEAQ come from the germline V gene (reference sequence). V shed 4 bases and J shed 4 bases, with 12 bases lying between them. This CDR3 has 14 residues. The complete variable domain, with remaining parts taken from reference TRBV7-9 and TRBJ2-3, reads DTGVSQNPRHKITKRGQNVTFRCDPISEHNRLYWYRQTLGQGPEFLTYFQNEAQLEKSRLLSDRFSAERPKGSFSTLEIQRTEQGDSAMYLCASSWGLGADTQYFGPGTRLTVL.

This rearrangement joins TRBV27 to TRBJ1-5, with 8 bases that match TRBD1. The CDR3 has 13 amino acids. Losses at the gene ends were 5 bases for V and 7 bases for J; bases not matched to a gene: 4. Germline-derived CDR1 and CDR2 are MNHEY and SMNVEV (reference sequence). The CDR3 reads CASSGQGRQPQHF. The CDR3, as DNA: TGTGCCAGCAGTGGACAGGGTCGGCAGCCCCAGCATTTT.

V is TRBV5-1 and J is TRBJ1-1; 11 bases match TRBD1. CDR3 size: 17 residues. Germline V gives CDR1 SGHRS, CDR2 YFSETQ. With 0 bases clipped from V and 4 bases from J, the junction kept 8 bases outside the gene matches. The chain's CDR3 is CASSLAPGQGVVTEAFF. CDR3 nucleotides: TGCGCCAGCAGCTTGGCCCCGGGACAGGGGGTAGTCACTGAAGCTTTCTTT. The full variable domain, rest sourced from reference TRBV5-1 and TRBJ1-1, is KAGVTQTPRYLIKTRGQQVTLSCSPISGHRSVSWYQQTPGQGLQFLFEYFSETQRNKGNFPGRFSGRQFSNSRSEMNVSTLELGDSALYLCASSLAPGQGVVTEAFFGQGTRLTVV.

The gene calls are TRBV5-3 and TRBJ2-5, with TRBD2 matching 8 bases. TRBV5-3 is an ORF, and what it does is uncertain. The CDR3 is 20 residues long. The V and J ends lost 5 bases and 3 bases, in that order; junction bases with no gene match: 24. DNA for the CDR3: TGTGCCAGAAGTTGGTCACCCCCTAGGATAGCGGGGCTACCTAAAGAGACCCAGTACTTC. It codes for CARSWSPPRIAGLPKETQYF.

V gene TRBV5-1 combines with J gene TRBJ1-6; 7 nucleotides match TRBD1. V shed 4 bases and J 13 bases; nucleotides not matched to a gene: 11. The CDR3 loop spans 14 amino acids. The germline gives CDR1 SGHRS, CDR2 YFSETQ. CDR3 sequence: CASSPRQGFGPLHF. CDR3 nucleotides: TGCGCCAGCAGCCCCCGACAGGGCTTCGGTCCCCTCCACTTT.

The chain recombines TRBV5-4 with TRBJ2-6, with TRBD2 matching over 8 bases. CDR1 and CDR2 (germline): SGHNT, YYREEE (reference sequence). Trimming removed 4 bases from V and 2 bases from J; junction bases left unmatched: 11. This CDR3 has 18 residues. The CDR3 spells CASSGKVPGLAGANVLTF. CDR3 nucleotide sequence: TGTGCCAGCAGCGGAAAAGTCCCGGGACTAGCTGGGGCCAACGTCCTGACTTTC.

The rearrangement uses TRBV15 and TRBJ2-7; 9 positions match TRBD2. Germline V gene data show CDR1 as LNHNV and CDR2 as YYDKDF (reference sequence). The CDR3 has 16 residues. Trimming at V came to 0 bases and at J to 7 bases, leaving 10 bases not matched to a gene. The CDR3 nucleotides read TGTGCCACCAGCAGAGATCGGGCGGGGGGGCCGAAAGAGCAGTACTTC. This codes for CATSRDRAGGPKEQYF.

This clone was observed a handful of times. The V and J genes are TRBV7-6 and TRBJ1-5; TRBD1 might be the D (5 bases). The germline V and J ends were trimmed by 1 base and 0 bases, with 16 bases remaining between them. From germline, CDR1 is SGHVS and CDR2 FNYEAQ. The CDR3 runs 18 residues. The CDR3 bases are TGTGCCAGCAGCTTAGGACCAGGGACGCCTTATAGCAATCAGCCCCAGCATTTT. It is translated as CASSLGPGTPYSNQPQHF.

This chain uses TRBV7-2 with TRBJ2-7; 8 bases are shared with TRBD2. The length of the CDR3 is 17 residues. The V gene end was trimmed by 1 base and the J gene end by 3 bases; junction bases not matched to a gene: 11. Looked up from germline, CDR1 is SGHTA and CDR2 is FQGNSA. The CDR3 protein is CASSLGLAGGHVYEQYF. CDR3 nucleotides: TGTGCCAGCAGCTTAGGGTTGGCGGGAGGCCACGTCTACGAGCAGTACTTC.

The V gene is TRBV28, the J gene TRBJ2-2, with a tentative D call TRBD2 (7 bases). CDR1 and CDR2 (germline): MDHEN, SYDVKM. Trimming took off 7 bases at V and 4 bases at J, with 13 bases between the two ends. CDR3 length: 14 amino acids. The CDR3 region is CASKEGGRTGELFF. DNA for the CDR3: TGTGCCAGCAAAGAGGGGGGGCGCACCGGGGAGCTGTTTTTT. Variable domain in full (rest from reference TRBV28 and TRBJ2-2): DVKVTQSSRYLVKRTGEKVFLECVQDMDHENMFWYRQDPGLGLRLIYFSYDVKMKEKGDIPEGYSVSREKKERFSLILESASTNQTSMYLCASKEGGRTGELFFGEGSRLTVL.

A few counts support this clone. V usage is TRBV5-1 and J usage is TRBJ2-1, with TRBD1 matching over 7 bases. V was clipped by 6 bases and J by 1 base; unmatched bases: 10. The CDR3 is made up of 16 amino acids. Per germline, CDR1 SGHRS and CDR2 YFSETQ. The CDR3 DNA follows: TGCGCCAGCACCAGGACAGGTGGGAAATCCTACAATGAGCAGTTCTTC. Its protein product is CASTRTGGKSYNEQFF.

This clone was seen more than once but under ten times. The gene calls are TRBV25-1 and TRBJ1-5, with 7 positions matching TRBD1. This CDR3 region has 14 residues. CDR1 MGHDK and CDR2 SYGVNS come from the germline V gene. Trimming cost V 5 bases and J 6 bases; bases outside gene matches: 7. CDR3 region: CASSMGTGAQPQHF. The CDR3 DNA sequence: TGTGCCAGCAGTATGGGAACAGGGGCTCAGCCCCAGCATTTT.

The chain employs TRBV2 and TRBJ1-1; D gene ambiguous. CDR1 SNHLY and CDR2 FYNNEI come from the germline V gene. Trimming cost V 1 base and J 1 base, with 7 bases left between them. The CDR3 spans 14 residues. The CDR3 bases are TGTGCCAGCAGTGAAGAGAGGACGAACACTGAAGCTTTCTTT. Its protein is CASSEERTNTEAFF.

The chain uses TRBV27 and TRBJ2-1, with D hard to call. V was pared by 6 bases and J by 0 bases, with 21 bases between. Germline lookup yields CDR1 MNHEY and CDR2 SMNVEV (reference sequence). CDR3 length: 18 residues. The CDR3 here is CASRHRITLYSSYNEQFF. CDR3 nucleotides: TGTGCCAGCAGACACCGAATAACCCTGTACAGCTCCTACAATGAGCAGTTCTTC.

CDR3 protein: CASSIRQDTEAFF. The CDR3 nucleotides are TGTGCCAGCAGCATAAGACAGGACACTGAAGCTTTCTTT. The chain couples TRBV7-9 to TRBJ1-1, with a weak D call TRBD1 (6 bases). The CDR3 spans 13 residues. The germline V gene has CDR1 SEHNR and CDR2 FQNEAQ (reference sequence). The V end lost 5 bases, the J end lost 3 bases, and 10 bases lay between the germline ends.

The chain couples TRBV18 to TRBJ2-2; 8 nucleotides align to TRBD1. Trimming removed 3 bases from V and 5 bases from J; junction bases left unmatched: 5. Germline V CDR1 and CDR2: KGHSH, LQKENI. The CDR3 covers 15 residues. This CDR3 is CASSPDRVVTGELFF. The CDR3 DNA reads as TGTGCCAGCTCACCGGACAGGGTGGTGACCGGGGAGCTGTTTTTT.